This T cell receptor (beta chain) appears in the sequencing data of a study of blood T cell repertoires in COVID-19. In the authors' methods: Nucleated cell number was recorded as an estimate derived from reference gene primer amplification. Here immunoSEQ multiplex PCR was the method, and the copy in TCRdb shows in-frame clones only, minus some. V, J and clone size are taken as reported in that table, and D and trimming were inferred from the DNA itself. The sample contains under 130,000 clones, around 89% of which appear only once. The sequencing input was peripheral blood. The receptor was derived from a woman older than 75 with acute or convalescent COVID-19.

CDR3 DNA sequence: TGCGCCAGCAGTGATTCAGGTAGATACGAGCAGTACTTC. It is translated as CASSDSGRYEQYF. The rearrangement links TRBV10-2 to TRBJ2-7; no reliable D call. The CDR3 covers 13 residues. With 3 bases removed from V and 4 bases from J, the gap between germline ends came to 10 bases. The V gene's germline CDR1 is WSHSY and CDR2 SAAADI.